A single sample gave rise to the 11 T cell receptor beta chains below, sequenced in a study of T cell changes during pregnancy in multiple sclerosis. TCRdb keeps only in-frame clones here, not all; method: immunoSEQ multiplex PCR. The sample shows tens of thousands of clones, around 92% of them seen only once. The material was peripheral blood, obtained in the first trimester of pregnancy. These receptors were collected from a female donor with multiple sclerosis, enrolled in a pregnancy study.

This clone turned up a few times. The V gene is TRBV25-1, the J gene TRBJ1-5, with D possibly TRBD1 on 6 matching bases. The CDR3 extends over 14 amino acids. Germline V gene data show CDR1 as MGHDK and CDR2 as SYGVNS. V was pared by 8 bases and J by 6 bases, with 17 bases between. The CDR3 region has the DNA TGTGCCAGCCGTGGGGCAGGGGAACGTCAGCCCCAGCATTTT. Protein: CASRGAGERQPQHF.

The chain has TRBV2 and TRBJ2-5, with TRBD1 identical over 7 bases. Germline-derived CDR1 and CDR2 are SNHLY and FYNNEI. This CDR3 is 15 amino acids long. The V and J ends lost 0 bases and 5 bases, in that order; junction bases with no gene match: 6. CDR3 DNA: TGTGCCAGCAGTGAAGCGGAGACAGGGTGGGAGACCCAGTACTTC. Its translation is CASSEAETGWETQYF.

This clone occurred once. The chain combines TRBV28 with TRBJ1-5; 9 bases agree with TRBD1. The V gene's germline CDR1 is MDHEN and CDR2 SYDVKM. V shed 5 bases, J shed 7 bases, and the junction held 3 bases outside the gene matches. The CDR3 is 13 amino acids. In nucleotides, the CDR3 is TGTGCCAGCAGTCTGACAGGGGGACAGCCCCAGCATTTT. Amino acid sequence: CASSLTGGQPQHF.

The rearrangement uses TRBV15 and TRBJ2-7; 9 nucleotides agree with TRBD1. The V gene end was trimmed by 0 bases and the J gene end by 5 bases; junction bases not matched to a gene: 2. CDR1 and CDR2 (germline): LNHNV, YYDKDF (reference sequence). This CDR3 comprises 14 residues. Written as DNA, the CDR3 is TGTGCCACCAGCAGAGATGGGACAGGGAACGAGCAGTACTTC. Translated, it gives CATSRDGTGNEQYF.

The V and J genes are TRBV6-6 and TRBJ2-3; no firm D call. Germline lookup yields CDR1 MNHNY and CDR2 SVGAGI (reference sequence). V lost 2 bases and J lost 0, with 9 bases in between. The CDR3 has 15 residues. The CDR3: CASSYDGSSTDTQYF. In nucleotides, the CDR3 is TGTGCCAGCAGTTACGACGGGTCTAGCACAGATACGCAGTATTTT.

This chain joins TRBV7-6 and TRBJ2-1, with 10 bases fitting TRBD2. The CDR3 extends over 19 amino acids. Per germline, CDR1 SGHVS and CDR2 FNYEAQ. The J segment lost 4 bases and the V segment lost 0 bases, leaving 12 bases of the junction unmatched. The CDR3 spells CASSLASGTSARFYNEQFF. DNA of the CDR3: TGTGCCAGCAGCTTAGCGTCGGGGACTAGCGCTAGGTTTTACAATGAGCAGTTCTTC.

The J gene is TRBJ2-7, the V gene TRBV5-8; 9 bases align to TRBD1. This CDR3 region has 15 residues. Germline V CDR1 and CDR2: SGHTS, YDEGEE. J gave up 2 bases and V 4 bases, and 7 bases lay outside the gene matches. CDR3 region: CASSLRDRVPYEQYF. The CDR3 region has the DNA TGTGCCAGCAGCCTAAGGGACAGGGTCCCCTACGAGCAGTACTTC.

The V and J genes are TRBV5-1 and TRBJ2-1, with TRBD2 identical over 8 bases. The germline V gene has CDR1 SGHRS and CDR2 YFSETQ. The CDR3 has 15 residues. Trimming took 7 bases from V and 5 from J; bases not matched to a gene: 11. The CDR3 coding sequence is TGCGCCAGCGGGCGGGGGGCGCTAGGGGACAATGAGCAGTTCTTC. It translates to CASGRGALGDNEQFF.

The chain carries TRBV15 and TRBJ1-5, with 7 positions matching TRBD1. The length of the CDR3 is 16 residues. V trimming: 0 bases; J trimming: 3 bases; junction bases outside the gene matches: 5. Germline values: CDR1 LNHNV, CDR2 YYDKDF (reference sequence). CDR3 bases: TGTGCCACCAGCAGAGATCGGGGACAGTTCAATCAGCCCCAGCATTTT. Its translation: CATSRDRGQFNQPQHF.

The J gene is TRBJ2-7, the V gene TRBV11-3; 9 bases fit TRBD1. The CDR3 consists of 15 residues. V lost 5 bases and J lost 7; bases outside the gene matches: 12. Germline CDR1 is SGHNT and CDR2 is YENEEA. The CDR3 reads CASSRQTGGEGEQYF. The CDR3 nucleotides read TGTGCCAGCAGCAGACAGACAGGGGGAGAAGGAGAGCAGTACTTC.

The rearrangement joins TRBV11-2 to TRBJ2-1, with D uncertain. The germline gives CDR1 SGHAT, CDR2 FQNNGV. The length of the CDR3 is 13 residues. Trimming shortened V by 5 bases and J by 7 bases, and 12 bases separated the two germline ends. The CDR3 loop is CASSPISGNEQFF. The CDR3 DNA reads TGTGCCAGCAGCCCCATCTCCGGGAATGAGCAGTTCTTC. The full variable domain, rest sourced from reference TRBV11-2 and TRBJ2-1, is EAGVAQSPRYKIIEKRQSVAFWCNPISGHATLYWYQQILGQGPKLLIQFQNNGVVDDSQLPKDRFSAERLKGVDSTLKIQPAKLEDSAVYLCASSPISGNEQFFGPGTRLTVL.